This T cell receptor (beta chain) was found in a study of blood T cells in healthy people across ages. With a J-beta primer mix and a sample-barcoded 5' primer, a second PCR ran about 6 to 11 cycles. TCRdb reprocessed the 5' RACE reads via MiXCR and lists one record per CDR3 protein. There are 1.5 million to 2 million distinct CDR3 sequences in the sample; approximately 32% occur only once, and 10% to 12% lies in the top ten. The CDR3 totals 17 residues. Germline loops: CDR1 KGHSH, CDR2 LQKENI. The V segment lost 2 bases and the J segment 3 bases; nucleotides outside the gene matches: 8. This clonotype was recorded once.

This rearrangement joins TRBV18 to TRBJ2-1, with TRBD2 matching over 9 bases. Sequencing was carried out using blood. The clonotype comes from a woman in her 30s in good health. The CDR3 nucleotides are TGTGCCAGCTCACCAGGTAATAGCGGGGGAAACTACAATGAGCAGTTCTTC. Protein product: CASSPGNSGGNYNEQFF.